This T cell receptor (beta chain) was sequenced for a study of regulatory T cells in long-lasting Graves disease. Findings and caveats of the study: Newly diagnosed disease favored TRBV20-1 and TRBJ2-1 over persistent disease. Sampling was limited to peripheral blood rather than thyroid tissue.

V shed 6 bases, J shed 4 bases, and the junction held 5 bases outside the gene matches. The CDR3 contains 14 residues. Building of the TCR beta libraries involved iRepertoire HTBI primers and Arm-PCR of CDR3 regions. MiXCR, run by TCRdb on the multiplex PCR reads, gives a single entry per CDR3 protein. Of about 540,000 distinct CDR3 sequences listed, roughly 12% are singletons. The time point was: newly diagnosed GD, antithyroid drugs for less than 3 months. Generation of the TCR library employed RNA extracted from PBMCs. This clonotype showed up many times. What it recognizes is unknown. The sample also formed part of further work on T cells in Graves' hyperthyroidism and ophthalmopathy. In that study: The primer set for the first-round RT-PCR of the TCR CDR3 was HTBI.

V and J are TRBV12-3 or TRBV12-4 and TRBJ2-3; 9 bases are a match to TRBD1. The source material was peripheral blood mononuclear cells (PBMCs), sampled at new diagnosis, from a patient treated with antithyroid drugs. This receptor was identified in a man aged 25 to 45 with Graves disease. CDR3 in amino acids: CASSGTGTPDTQYF. The CDR3 region has the DNA TGTGCCAGCAGCGGGACAGGGACCCCAGATACGCAGTATTTT.